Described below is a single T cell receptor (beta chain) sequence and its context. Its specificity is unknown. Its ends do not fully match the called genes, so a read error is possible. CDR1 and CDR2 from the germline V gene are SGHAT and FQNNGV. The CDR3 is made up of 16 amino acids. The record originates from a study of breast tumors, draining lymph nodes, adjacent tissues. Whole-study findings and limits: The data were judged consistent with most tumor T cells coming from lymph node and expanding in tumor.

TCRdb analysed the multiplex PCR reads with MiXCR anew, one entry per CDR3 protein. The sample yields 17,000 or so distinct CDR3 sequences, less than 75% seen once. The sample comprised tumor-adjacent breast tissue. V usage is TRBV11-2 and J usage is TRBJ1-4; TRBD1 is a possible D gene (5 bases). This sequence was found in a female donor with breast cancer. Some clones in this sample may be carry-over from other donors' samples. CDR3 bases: TGCGCCAGCAGCTTAAGCTTTGGCAGGGAAGATGAAAAACTGTTTTTT. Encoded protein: CASSLSFGREDEKLFF.